This is a list of T cell receptor beta chains from one sample in a study of T cell repertoires in ileal Crohn's disease. The method was immunoSEQ multiplex PCR; TCRdb's version includes in-frame clones alone and lacks a portion of them. The data hold 17,000 or so clones, with just over 85% observed a single time. The material sequenced was ileal tissue. The receptor source for this set is an adult with Crohn's disease. CDR3s leave out the opening cysteine and the closing phenylalanine or tryptophan. Expanded clones get a size class; other rows say once, few or many, or leave the size out.

>TRBV2|TRBJ2-1|.
ASSDSRLIAGSNEQF
>TRBV7-7|TRBJ2-2|.
ASSPTPSRVAGELF
>TRBV7-9|TRBJ2-7|.
ANGRLGAGEQY
>TRBV28|TRBJ2-7|.
ASSLGQGTYEQY
>TRBV7-9|TRBJ2-3|.
ASSPPITADTQY
>TRBV19|TRBJ2-4|few
ASSLTVKDIQY
>TRBV9|TRBJ1-2|few
ASSPGGSFHYGYT
>TRBV2|TRBJ2-1|.
ASSTPSGRGHEQF
>TRBV10-2|TRBJ2-3|.
ASSDNPSGSPVTQY
>TRBV6-6|TRBJ1-5|.
ASSSTENQPQH
>TRBV5-4|TRBJ1-1|.
ASRPRDRGLGEAF
>TRBV30|TRBJ1-1|.
ASLVNTEAF
>TRBV6-5|TRBJ1-1|.
ASSRDRGDTEAF